The rows below give T cell receptor beta chains drawn from one sample of a study of shared clonotypes between healthy human individuals. Measured with immunoSEQ multiplex PCR; TCRdb has only the in-frame clones, and not every one. The sample consists of 550,000 to 850,000 clones, roughly 70% of them appearing once. Specimen: memory CD4+ T cells sorted from blood. Source of these receptors: a young woman in good health. CDR3s include the opening cysteine and the closing phenylalanine or tryptophan. D genes are given only for firm matches. Size is stated for part of the rows, as once, few or many counts, or as a class when the clone is expanded.

>-|TRBV28|13|-|TRBJ1-1
CASSRRTNTEAFF
TGTGCCAGCAGTCGGAGGACGAACACTGAAGCTTTCTTT
>-|TRBV7-8|16|-|TRBJ2-5
CASSGHRGGKMETQYF
TGTGCCAGCAGCGGTCACAGGGGAGGTAAAATGGAGACCCAGTACTTC
>-|TRBV9|14|-|TRBJ1-2
CASSTRAGNYGYTF
TGTGCCAGCAGTACCCGGGCCGGTAACTATGGCTACACCTTC
>few|TRBV19|17|TRBD2|TRBJ2-1
CASSTVPGTSGYNEQFF
TGTGCCAGTAGTACCGTCCCCGGGACTAGCGGATACAATGAGCAGTTCTTC
>-|TRBV5-1|13|-|TRBJ2-1
CASRGVPYNEQFF
TGCGCCAGCAGGGGAGTTCCCTACAATGAGCAGTTCTTC
>-|TRBV5-4|14|TRBD2|TRBJ2-5
CASSFSSGQETQYF
TGTGCCAGCAGCTTCTCTAGCGGACAAGAGACCCAGTACTTC
>-|TRBV18|15|TRBD2|TRBJ2-7
CASSPPGLGSSEQYF
TGTGCCAGCTCGCCGCCGGGACTAGGGTCGTCGGAGCAGTACTTC
>-|TRBV18|16|TRBD2|TRBJ2-1
CASSPPLGSGSNEQFF
TGTGCCAGCTCACCCCCTCTTGGCAGCGGGAGCAATGAGCAGTTCTTC
>-|TRBV2|13|-|TRBJ2-3
CASKIGEAGTQYF
TGTGCCAGCAAGATCGGAGAGGCGGGGACGCAGTATTTT
>few|TRBV2|14|-|TRBJ1-2
CASSEGTAYYGYTF
TGTGCCAGCAGTGAAGGGACAGCATACTATGGCTACACCTTC
>few|TRBV25-1|14|-|TRBJ1-1
CASSDLGANTEAFF
TGTGCCAGCAGTGACCTCGGGGCGAACACTGAAGCTTTCTTT
>-|TRBV29-1|14|TRBD1|TRBJ2-1
CSVPGTGGRNEQFF
TGCAGCGTTCCCGGGACAGGGGGCAGGAATGAGCAGTTCTTC
>-|TRBV19|18|TRBD2|TRBJ2-1
CASNTGTSGIRSYNEQFF
TGTGCCAGTAATACCGGGACTAGCGGGATTCGCTCCTACAATGAGCAGTTCTTC
>-|TRBV10-3|13|-|TRBJ2-7
CAISESQNYEQYF
TGTGCCATCAGTGAGTCACAAAACTACGAGCAGTACTTC
>few|TRBV7-2|15|-|TRBJ2-4
CASTVTALTKNIQYF
TGTGCCAGCACTGTTACAGCTTTAACCAAAAACATTCAGTACTTC
>-|TRBV11-3|16|TRBD1|TRBJ2-3
CASSWDRGRSTDTQYF
TGTGCCAGCAGCTGGGACAGGGGTAGGAGCACAGATACGCAGTATTTT
>-|TRBV27|14|-|TRBJ1-1
CASSLRQGITEAFF
TGTGCCAGCAGTTTACGGCAGGGGATCACTGAAGCTTTCTTT
>-|TRBV5-1|17|TRBD2|TRBJ2-3
CASSQGLAGTSTDTQYF
TGCGCCAGCAGCCAGGGACTAGCGGGAACTAGCACAGATACGCAGTATTTT
>-|TRBV19|13|TRBD1|TRBJ2-7
CASSMAGGSLKYF
TGTGCCAGTAGTATGGCAGGGGGCAGTTTAAAGTACTTC
>-|TRBV2|15|-|TRBJ1-1
CASSEWTVRDTEAFF
TGTGCCAGCAGTGAATGGACAGTCCGAGACACTGAAGCTTTCTTT
>-|TRBV6-4|13|-|TRBJ2-2
CASSERVTGELFF
TGTGCCAGCAGTGAGAGAGTGACCGGGGAGCTGTTTTTT
>-|TRBV6-5|14|-|TRBJ2-2
CASNKKQNTGELFF
TGTGCCAGCAACAAGAAACAGAACACCGGGGAGCTGTTTTTT
>once|TRBV5-1|14|-|TRBJ1-1
CASSLEHGGTEAFF
TGCGCCAGCAGCTTGGAGCACGGTGGGACTGAAGCTTTCTTT
>-|TRBV11-2|16|TRBD2|TRBJ2-7
CASSPTSGSLIYEQYF
TGTGCCAGCAGTCCGACTAGCGGGAGTCTTATCTACGAGCAGTACTTC
>-|TRBV7-9|13|TRBD1|TRBJ2-7
CASSLGTVPEQYF
TGTGCCAGCAGCTTGGGGACAGTGCCCGAGCAGTACTTC
>-|TRBV5-1|16|-|TRBJ1-2
CASSPSSGATYYGYTF
TGCGCCAGCAGCCCTTCCTCAGGGGCCACTTACTATGGCTACACCTTC
>-|TRBV5-1|15|-|TRBJ1-2
CASSLDSQGHYGYTF
TGCGCCAGCAGCTTGGACAGCCAGGGTCACTATGGCTACACCTTC
>few|TRBV9|16|TRBD2|TRBJ2-1
CASSVVPGGRNNEQFF
TGTGCCAGCAGCGTAGTACCGGGAGGCCGAAACAATGAGCAGTTCTTC
>-|TRBV6-1|15|-|TRBJ2-3
CASSEAGRAADTQYF
TGTGCCAGCAGTGAAGCTGGAAGGGCCGCAGATACGCAGTATTTT
>few|TRBV2|12|-|TRBJ1-1
CASSRTDLEAFF
TGTGCCAGCAGCCGGACAGACCTTGAAGCTTTCTTT
>-|TRBV5-1|14|-|TRBJ2-5
CASSLEGGEETQYF
TGCGCCAGCAGCTTGGAAGGAGGGGAAGAGACCCAGTACTTC
>-|TRBV7-9|13|-|TRBJ2-1
CASSLRKINEQFF
TGTGCCAGCAGCCTAAGGAAAATTAATGAGCAGTTCTTC
>-|TRBV2|15|TRBD2|TRBJ2-7
CASRQLAGEGYEQYF
TGTGCCAGCAGGCAGCTAGCGGGAGAAGGATACGAGCAGTACTTC
>-|TRBV9|15|-|TRBJ2-1
CASSPNSAYYNEQFF
TGTGCCAGCAGCCCCAATAGCGCCTACTACAATGAGCAGTTCTTC
>few|TRBV30|13|-|TRBJ1-1
CAWSSQGNTEAFF
TGTGCCTGGAGTTCACAGGGCAACACTGAAGCTTTCTTT
>-|TRBV30|16|TRBD2|TRBJ2-3
CAWSLGGGSSTDTQYF
TGTGCCTGGAGTCTTGGGGGGGGGTCTAGCACAGATACGCAGTATTTT
>-|TRBV7-3|17|TRBD2|TRBJ2-1
CASSLLGLAGSYNEQFF
TGTGCCAGCAGCTTACTGGGACTAGCTGGGTCCTACAATGAGCAGTTCTTC
>-|TRBV28|15|-|TRBJ1-5
CASSFGAGTSQPQHF
TGTGCCAGCAGTTTTGGGGCGGGGACGAGCCAGCCCCAGCATTTT
>few|TRBV30|13|-|TRBJ1-5
CAWSLQPNQPQHF
TGTGCCTGGAGTTTGCAGCCCAATCAGCCCCAGCATTTT
>-|TRBV28|14|-|TRBJ1-1
CASSAPGGGTEAFF
TGTGCCAGCAGTGCTCCGGGAGGGGGCACTGAAGCTTTCTTT
>-|TRBV2|14|-|TRBJ2-2
CASRRGQNTGELFF
TGTGCCAGCAGGCGGGGGCAGAACACCGGGGAGCTGTTTTTT
>-|TRBV6-5|15|-|TRBJ2-3
CASRPMEGTPNTQYF
TGTGCCAGCAGACCTATGGAAGGGACACCAAATACGCAGTATTTT
>-|TRBV28|16|-|TRBJ1-1
CALKPGHNLENTEAFF
TGTGCTTTAAAACCGGGGCATAACCTCGAGAACACTGAAGCTTTCTTT
>-|TRBV18|13|-|TRBJ1-1
CASSPSRTVEAFF
TGTGCCAGCTCACCCTCCAGGACCGTCGAAGCTTTCTTT
>few|TRBV2|14|-|TRBJ1-5
CASSETVPDQPQHF
TGTGCCAGCAGCGAGACAGTTCCCGATCAGCCCCAGCATTTT
>-|TRBV7-8|9|-|TRBJ2-1
CASRSQGFF
TGTGCCAGCAGATCGCAAGGGTTCTTC
>-|TRBV29-1|13|TRBD2|TRBJ2-3
CSVEDRTSGVQYF
TGCAGCGTTGAAGACAGGACTAGCGGGGTACAGTATTTT
>-|TRBV6-1|16|-|TRBJ1-1
CASSAVLEGWNTEAFF
TGTGCCAGCAGTGCGGTCCTCGAGGGGTGGAACACTGAAGCTTTCTTT
>once|TRBV7-3|19|TRBD2|TRBJ2-2
CASSFGPPAGGMNTGELFF
TGTGCCAGCAGCTTTGGGCCCCCCGCGGGAGGGATGAACACCGGGGAGCTGTTTTTT
>-|TRBV2|16|TRBD2|TRBJ2-5
CASSLLAGGLGETQYF
TGTGCCAGCAGTTTACTAGCGGGAGGGCTAGGGGAGACCCAGTACTTC
>once|TRBV6-1|14|TRBD1|TRBJ1-2
CASSGLDRGYGYTF
TGTGCCAGCAGTGGGCTGGACAGGGGCTACGGCTACACCTTC
>-|TRBV7-9|13|-|TRBJ1-1
CASTSPVNTEAFF
TGTGCCAGCACCTCCCCAGTGAACACTGAAGCTTTCTTT
>-|TRBV25-1|16|TRBD2|TRBJ2-1
CASSEPLAGRGNEQFF
TGTGCCAGCAGTGAACCACTAGCGGGACGAGGGAATGAGCAGTTCTTC
>few|TRBV7-2|14|-|TRBJ2-5
CASSLVSGQETQYF
TGTGCCAGCAGCTTAGTGTCTGGGCAAGAGACCCAGTACTTC
>few|TRBV25-1|16|TRBD1|TRBJ1-2
CASSGSWTGLDYGYTF
TGTGCCAGCAGTGGGTCTTGGACAGGGCTGGACTATGGCTACACCTTC
>-|TRBV7-9|15|TRBD2|TRBJ2-3
CASSLREASTDTQYF
TGTGCCAGCAGCTTGCGGGAGGCCAGCACAGATACGCAGTATTTT
>many|TRBV7-9|13|-|TRBJ1-1
CASSLTGNTEAFF
TGTGCCAGCAGCTTAACGGGGAACACTGAAGCTTTCTTT
>many|TRBV5-5|15|-|TRBJ2-7
CASGLATDPSYEQYF
TGTGCCAGCGGATTGGCGACGGATCCCTCCTACGAGCAGTACTTC
>many|TRBV20-1|10|-|TRBJ1-1
CSAIKVEAFF
TGCAGTGCTATTAAGGTGGAAGCTTTCTTT